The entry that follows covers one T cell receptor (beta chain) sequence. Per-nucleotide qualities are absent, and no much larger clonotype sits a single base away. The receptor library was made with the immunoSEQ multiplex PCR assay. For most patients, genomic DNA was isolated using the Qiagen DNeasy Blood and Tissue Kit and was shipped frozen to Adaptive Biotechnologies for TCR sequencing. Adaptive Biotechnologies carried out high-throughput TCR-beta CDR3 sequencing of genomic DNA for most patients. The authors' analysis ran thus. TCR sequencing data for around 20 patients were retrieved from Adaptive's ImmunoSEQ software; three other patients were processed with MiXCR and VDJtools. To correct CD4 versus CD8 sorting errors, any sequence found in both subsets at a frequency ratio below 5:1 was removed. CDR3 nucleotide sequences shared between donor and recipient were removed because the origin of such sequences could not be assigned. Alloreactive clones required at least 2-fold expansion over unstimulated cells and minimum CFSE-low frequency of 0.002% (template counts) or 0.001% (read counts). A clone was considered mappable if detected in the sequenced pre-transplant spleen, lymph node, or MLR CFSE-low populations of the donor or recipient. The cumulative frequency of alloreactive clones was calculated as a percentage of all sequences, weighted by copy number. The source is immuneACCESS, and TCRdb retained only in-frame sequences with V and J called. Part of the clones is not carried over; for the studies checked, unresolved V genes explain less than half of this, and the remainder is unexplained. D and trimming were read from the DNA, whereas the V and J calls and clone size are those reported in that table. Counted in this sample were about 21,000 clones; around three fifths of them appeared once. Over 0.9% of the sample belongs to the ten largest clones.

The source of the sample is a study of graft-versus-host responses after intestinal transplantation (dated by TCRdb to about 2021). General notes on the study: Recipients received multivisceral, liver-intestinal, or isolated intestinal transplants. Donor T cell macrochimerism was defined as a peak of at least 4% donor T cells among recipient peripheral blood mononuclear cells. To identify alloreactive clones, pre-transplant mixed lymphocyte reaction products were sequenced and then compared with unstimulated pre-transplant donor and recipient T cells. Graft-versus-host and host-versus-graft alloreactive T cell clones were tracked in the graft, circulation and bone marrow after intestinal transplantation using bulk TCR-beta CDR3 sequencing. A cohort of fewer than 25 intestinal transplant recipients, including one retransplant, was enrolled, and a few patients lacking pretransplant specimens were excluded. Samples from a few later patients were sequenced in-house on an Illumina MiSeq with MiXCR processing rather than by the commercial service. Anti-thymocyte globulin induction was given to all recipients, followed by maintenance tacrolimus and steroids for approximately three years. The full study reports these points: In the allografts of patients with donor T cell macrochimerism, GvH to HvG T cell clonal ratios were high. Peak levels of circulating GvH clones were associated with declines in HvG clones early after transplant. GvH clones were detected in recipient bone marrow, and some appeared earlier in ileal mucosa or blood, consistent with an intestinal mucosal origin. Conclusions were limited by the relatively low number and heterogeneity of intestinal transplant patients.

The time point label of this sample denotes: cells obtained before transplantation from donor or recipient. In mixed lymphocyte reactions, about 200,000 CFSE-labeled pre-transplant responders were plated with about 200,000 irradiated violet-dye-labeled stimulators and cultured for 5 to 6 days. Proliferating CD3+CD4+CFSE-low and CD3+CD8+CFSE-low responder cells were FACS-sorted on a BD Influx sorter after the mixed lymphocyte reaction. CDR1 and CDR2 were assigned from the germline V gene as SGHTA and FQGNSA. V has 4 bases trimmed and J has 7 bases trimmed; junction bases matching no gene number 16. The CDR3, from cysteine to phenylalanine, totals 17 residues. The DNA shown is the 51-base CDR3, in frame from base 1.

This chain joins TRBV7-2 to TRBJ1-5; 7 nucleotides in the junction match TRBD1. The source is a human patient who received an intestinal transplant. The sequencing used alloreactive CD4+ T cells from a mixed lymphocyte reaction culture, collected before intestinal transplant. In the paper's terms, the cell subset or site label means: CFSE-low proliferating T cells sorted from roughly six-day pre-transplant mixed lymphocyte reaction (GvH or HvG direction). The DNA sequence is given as TGTGCCAGCAGCTCGGCAAGGGGCGACAGGGTTGTGCAGCCCCAGCATTTT. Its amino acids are CASSSARGDRVVQPQHF.